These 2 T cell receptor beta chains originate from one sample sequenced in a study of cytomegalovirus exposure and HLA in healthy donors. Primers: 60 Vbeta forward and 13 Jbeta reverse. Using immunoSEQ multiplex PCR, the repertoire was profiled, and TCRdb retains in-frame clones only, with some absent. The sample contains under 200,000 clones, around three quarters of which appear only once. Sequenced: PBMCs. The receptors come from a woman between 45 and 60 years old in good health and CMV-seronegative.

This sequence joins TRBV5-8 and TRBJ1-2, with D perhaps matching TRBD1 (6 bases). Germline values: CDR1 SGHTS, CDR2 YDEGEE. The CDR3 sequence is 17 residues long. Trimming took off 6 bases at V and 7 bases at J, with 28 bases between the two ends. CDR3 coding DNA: TGTGCCAGCAACATACGTCTTAGTGACAGGCGGGCAGGTGGCTACACCTTC. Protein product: CASNIRLSDRRAGGYTF.

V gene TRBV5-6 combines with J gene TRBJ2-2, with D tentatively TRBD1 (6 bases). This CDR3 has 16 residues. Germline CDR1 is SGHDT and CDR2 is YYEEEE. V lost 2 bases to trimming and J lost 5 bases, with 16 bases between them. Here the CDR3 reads CASSFGHRAGTGELFF. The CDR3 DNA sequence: TGTGCCAGCAGCTTTGGCCACAGGGCAGGAACCGGGGAGCTGTTTTTT.